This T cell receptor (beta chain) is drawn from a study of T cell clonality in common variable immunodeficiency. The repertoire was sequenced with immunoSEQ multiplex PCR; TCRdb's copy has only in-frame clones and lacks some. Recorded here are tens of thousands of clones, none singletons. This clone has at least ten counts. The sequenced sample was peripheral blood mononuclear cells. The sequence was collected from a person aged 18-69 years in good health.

The CDR3 sequence is CASTFRDSQETQYF. The covered CDR3 bases are TGTGCCAGCACGTTCCGGGACTCTCAAGAGACC. V and J are TRBV5-4 and TRBJ2-5; possibly TRBD2 for D (6 bases). The read is 3 residues too short to cover the CDR3 end, so that end is filled in from the germline J gene. V lost 6 bases to trimming and J lost 2 bases, with 14 bases between them. Germline V gene sequence: CDR1 SGHNT, CDR2 YYREEE (reference sequence). This CDR3 has 14 amino acids.